This T cell receptor (beta chain) comes out of a study of beta chain features in type 1 diabetes. Study-wide points: Short templates might get an advantage during PCR, and this would be equal in patients and controls.

What was sequenced were expressed TCRB transcripts, since all of the isolated RNA had been reverse transcribed. Some clones are missing from TCRdb's copy, which holds only in-frame ones; the method was immunoSEQ multiplex PCR. Of some 200,000 clones in the sample, about a tenth were seen once. There are 13 residues in the CDR3. V lost 6 bases to trimming and J lost 0 bases, with 6 bases between them. Looked up from germline, CDR1 is SEHNR and CDR2 is FQNEAQ (reference sequence). At least ten counts were recorded for this clone. The antigen remains undetermined. This chain connects TRBV7-9 to TRBJ1-5; no firm D call. The specimen was central memory CD4+ T cells from blood. The receptor comes from a man younger than 35 in good health. In DNA, the CDR3 is TGTGCCAGCAGGTCGACTAGCAATCAGCCCCAGCATTTT. It translates to CASRSTSNQPQHF.